These 19 T cell receptor beta chains were sequenced from one sample in a study of response to subunit inactivated influenza vaccine. TCRdb re-called the RT-PCR reads with MiXCR, one entry per CDR3 protein. The data contain hundreds of thousands of distinct CDR3 sequences, more than 15% of them singletons. Sequenced material: PBMCs from blood, taken 11 to 12 days after vaccination. These receptors all stem from a man aged 45 to 65 who received an inactivated influenza vaccine.

This clonotype was counted a few times. The chain joins TRBV5-1 to TRBJ2-7, with 13 bases matching TRBD2. V lost 2 bases to trimming and J lost 5 bases; unmatched junction nucleotides: 4. The germline CDR1 and CDR2 sequences are SGHRS and YFSETQ. CDR3 size: 15 residues. The CDR3 DNA is TGCGCCAGCAGCTTATCCGGGACTAGCGGGAACGAGCAGTACTTC. Protein: CASSLSGTSGNEQYF.

The gene calls are TRBV30 and TRBJ2-7; a weak D match, TRBD2 (5 bases). Germline V gives CDR1 GTSNPN, CDR2 SVGIG (reference sequence). The CDR3 is 16 residues long. The germline V and J ends were trimmed by 3 bases and 2 bases, with 20 bases remaining between them. CDR3 in amino acids: CAWRPPPGSIAYEQYF. Written as DNA, the CDR3 is TGTGCCTGGAGGCCGCCCCCGGGGTCCATAGCCTACGAGCAGTACTTC.

This clonotype was found a few times. V usage is TRBV20-1 and J usage is TRBJ2-1; D is possibly TRBD2 (5 bases). CDR1 and CDR2 (germline): DFQATT, SNEGSKA (reference sequence). The CDR3 covers 18 residues. V was pared by 3 bases and J by 10 bases, with 31 bases between. The CDR3 DNA sequence: TGCAGTGCTAGTCTTTTCCGGGGTAGAAATACCGGTATTCAGGAGCAGTTCTTC. Its translation is CSASLFRGRNTGIQEQFF.

J is TRBJ2-3 and V is TRBV28, with 9 bases that match TRBD2. Germline V gene sequence: CDR1 MDHEN, CDR2 SYDVKM. The CDR3 is 16 amino acids. V trimming: 7 bases; J trimming: 2 bases; junction bases outside the gene matches: 10. The CDR3 reads CASKPPPGLATDTQYF. CDR3 DNA: TGTGCCAGCAAACCTCCCCCGGGACTAGCCACAGATACGCAGTATTTT. Variable domain in full (rest from reference TRBV28 and TRBJ2-3): DVKVTQSSRYLVKRTGEKVFLECVQDMDHENMFWYRQDPGLGLRLIYFSYDVKMKEKGDIPEGYSVSREKKERFSLILESASTNQTSMYLCASKPPPGLATDTQYFGPGTRLTVL.

Concerning this clonotype: A read error may explain this, as a much larger clone is one base away. This chain links TRBV7-9 with TRBJ1-2; D is unresolved. This CDR3 has 13 residues. The germline V and J ends were trimmed by 0 bases and 4 bases, with 6 bases remaining between them. The V gene's germline CDR1 is SEHNR and CDR2 FQNEAQ (reference sequence). CDR3 bases: TGTGCCAGCAGCTTAGCACAGACCTATGGCTACACCTTC. Translating gives CASSLAQTYGYTF.

This clonotype has just a few counts. This chain links TRBV20-1 with TRBJ2-1, with 8 bases aligning to TRBD2. Trimming at V came to 1 base and at J to 3 bases, leaving 2 bases not matched to a gene. There are 14 residues in the CDR3. Germline loops: CDR1 DFQATT, CDR2 SNEGSKA (reference sequence). CDR3 DNA sequence: TGCAGTGCTAGAGTAGCGGGGCACTACAATGAGCAGTTCTTC. Translation gives CSARVAGHYNEQFF.

In this sample, this clonotype turned up once. The chain joins TRBV7-2 to TRBJ2-7; 8 bases align to TRBD2. J was trimmed by 2 bases and V by 6 bases; bases with no gene match: 6. Germline V gene data show CDR1 as SGHTA and CDR2 as FQGNSA. The CDR3 consists of 14 residues. The CDR3 sequence: CASRSLGRAYEQYF. In nucleotides, the CDR3 is TGTGCCAGCAGATCCCTCGGGAGGGCCTACGAGCAGTACTTC.

Worth noting for this clonotype: Possible read error: a much larger clone is one base away. The rearrangement joins TRBV28 to TRBJ2-2, with D unclear. CDR1 MDHEN and CDR2 SYDVKM come from the germline V gene. The germline V and J ends were trimmed by 10 bases and 5 bases, with 8 bases remaining between them. This CDR3 region has 11 residues. CDR3 sequence reads: CATVVTGELFF. Here the CDR3 DNA reads TGTGCCACCGTCGTAACCGGGGAGCTGTTTTTT.

This clonotype was seen only a few times. The chain carries TRBV24-1 and TRBJ2-1, with TRBD1 matching 7 bases. Germline V gene lookup returns CDR1 KGHDR and CDR2 SFDVKD. J was trimmed by 2 bases and V by 4 bases; bases with no gene match: 10. This CDR3 is 17 amino acids long. The CDR3 DNA reads TGTGCCACCAGTGAAACCTCAGGGGGAAGCGCCTACAATGAGCAGTTCTTC. The encoded protein is CATSETSGGSAYNEQFF.

This clonotype was detected many times. This sequence joins TRBV30 and TRBJ1-2; possibly TRBD1 for D (6 bases). The CDR3 is 14 amino acids. Germline V CDR1 and CDR2: GTSNPN, SVGIG (reference sequence). V lost 0 bases and J lost 6, with 14 bases in between. In nucleotides, the CDR3 is TGTGCCTGGAGTGTACTGGGGGCTCGGAATGGCTACACCTTC. This sequence encodes CAWSVLGARNGYTF.

Here the CDR3 reads CASSYAPPQAMGANVLTF. The CDR3 nucleotides are TGTGCCAGCAGTTATGCTCCCCCCCAGGCGATGGGGGCCAACGTCCTGACTTTC. The chain employs TRBV6-2 or TRBV6-3 and TRBJ2-6; no reliable D call. This CDR3 is built from 18 residues. Germline-derived CDR1 and CDR2 are MNHEY and SVGEGT. V was shortened by 3 bases and J by 4 bases, with 19 bases between the two germline ends.

This clonotype was counted a few times. V is TRBV5-1 and J is TRBJ1-6; D is ambiguous. The CDR3 runs to 16 residues. V was shortened by 0 bases and J by 0 bases, with 7 bases between the two germline ends. The germline V gene has CDR1 SGHRS and CDR2 YFSETQ. CDR3 nucleotide sequence: TGCGCCAGCAGCTTGGAATGGAGCTCCTATAATTCACCCCTCCACTTT. Amino acid sequence: CASSLEWSSYNSPLHF.

This clonotype was detected a few times. The rearrangement uses TRBV6-2 or TRBV6-3 and TRBJ2-1; TRBD2 aligns across 12 bases. V trimming: 6 bases; J trimming: 12 bases; junction bases outside the gene matches: 9. The germline gives CDR1 MNHEY, CDR2 SVGEGT. This CDR3 has 14 residues. CDR3 coding DNA: TGTGCCAGCAGAAATCTAGCGGGAGGGCCAGGGCAGTTCTTC. This sequence encodes CASRNLAGGPGQFF.

This clonotype was seen only a few times. In DNA form, the CDR3 reads TGTGCCAGCAGCTTATTTGGCGGGAATGCAGATACGCAGTATTTT. Protein: CASSLFGGNADTQYF. The J gene is TRBJ2-3, the V gene TRBV7-3; a weak D match, TRBD2 (6 bases). The germline V gene has CDR1 SGHTA and CDR2 FQGTGA. Between the trimmed V and J ends, which lost 2 bases and 4 bases, there was a span of 13 bases. The CDR3 totals 15 residues.

This clonotype was seen a handful of times. The chain links TRBV20-1 to TRBJ2-3; 8 bases match TRBD2. The CDR3 runs 13 residues. Germline CDR1 and CDR2: DFQATT and SNEGSKA (reference sequence). After removal of 6 bases from V and 10 bases from J, the junction contained 12 bases not matched to a gene. Written as DNA, the CDR3 is TGCAGTGCAAACCGGGAGGGACCCCCATCGCAGTATTTT. This translates into CSANREGPPSQYF.

A few counts support this clonotype. V gene TRBV28 combines with J gene TRBJ2-3; tentative D call: TRBD1 (7 bases). The CDR3 runs to 16 residues. The ends were cut back, 2 bases at V and 4 bases at J, with 16 bases in the middle. The V gene's germline CDR1 is MDHEN and CDR2 SYDVKM. CDR3 protein: CASSLQGGGFPDTQYF. Written as DNA, the CDR3 is TGTGCCAGCAGTTTACAGGGGGGCGGTTTTCCAGATACGCAGTATTTT.

This clonotype has more than one count but fewer than ten. The CDR3 protein is CSVGDRGRGYTF. The CDR3 bases are TGCAGCGTGGGAGACAGGGGGCGCGGCTACACCTTC. The rearrangement joins TRBV29-1 to TRBJ1-2; 10 bases are shared with TRBD1. This CDR3 is 12 amino acids long. The V gene's germline CDR1 is SQVTM and CDR2 ANQGSEA. J lost 8 bases, V lost 6 bases, and 6 bases had no gene match.

This clonotype was recorded at least ten times. The junction does not match germline at one end; this may be a read error. V is TRBV7-7 and J is TRBJ2-1, with TRBD2 matching 13 bases. The CDR3 totals 15 residues. Per the germline V gene, CDR1 is SSHAT and CDR2 is FNYEAQ (reference sequence). This chain's CDR3 is CASSPTSGGAGEQFF. CDR3 DNA: TGTGCTAGCAGCCCAACTAGCGGGGGGGCTGGTGAGCAGTTCTTC.

The V gene is TRBV11-2, the J gene TRBJ2-5; 8 bases match TRBD1. The length of the CDR3 is 14 residues. The junction had 7 bases not matched to a gene; V was cut back by 5 bases and J by 5 bases. Germline lookup yields CDR1 SGHAT and CDR2 FQNNGV. DNA for the CDR3: TGTGCCAGCAGCAAAAGACAGGGGTCTGAGACCCAGTACTTC. Its translation is CASSKRQGSETQYF.